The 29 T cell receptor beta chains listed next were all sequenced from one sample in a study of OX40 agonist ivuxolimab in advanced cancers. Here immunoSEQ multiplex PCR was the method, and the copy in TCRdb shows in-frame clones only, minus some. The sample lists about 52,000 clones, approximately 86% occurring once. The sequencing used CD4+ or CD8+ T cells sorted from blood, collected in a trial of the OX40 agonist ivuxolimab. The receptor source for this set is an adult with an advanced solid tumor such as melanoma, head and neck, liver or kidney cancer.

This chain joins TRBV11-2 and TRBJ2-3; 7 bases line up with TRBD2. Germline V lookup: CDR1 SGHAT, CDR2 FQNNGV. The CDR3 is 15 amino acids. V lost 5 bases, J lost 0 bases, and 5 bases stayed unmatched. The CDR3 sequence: CASSLLAISTDTQYF. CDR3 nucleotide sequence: TGTGCCAGCAGCCTACTAGCGATAAGCACAGATACGCAGTATTTT.

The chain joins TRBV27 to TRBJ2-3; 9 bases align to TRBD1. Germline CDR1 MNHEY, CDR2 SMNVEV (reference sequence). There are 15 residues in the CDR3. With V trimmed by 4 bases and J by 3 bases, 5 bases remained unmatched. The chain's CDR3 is CASSWTGVSTDTQYF. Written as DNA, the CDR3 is TGTGCCAGCAGTTGGACAGGGGTTAGTACAGATACGCAGTATTTT.

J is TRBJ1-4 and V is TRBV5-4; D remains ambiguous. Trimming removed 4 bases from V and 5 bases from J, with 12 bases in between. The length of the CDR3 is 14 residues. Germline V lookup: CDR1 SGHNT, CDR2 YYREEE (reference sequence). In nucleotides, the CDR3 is TGTGCCAGCAGCCACTCACCAAGGAATGAAAAACTGTTTTTT. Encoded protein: CASSHSPRNEKLFF. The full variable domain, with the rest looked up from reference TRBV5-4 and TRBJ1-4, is ETGVTQSPTHLIKTRGQQVTLRCSSQSGHNTVSWYQQALGQGPQFIFQYYREEENGRGNFPPRFSGLQFPNYSSELNVNALELDDSALYLCASSHSPRNEKLFFGSGTQLSVL.

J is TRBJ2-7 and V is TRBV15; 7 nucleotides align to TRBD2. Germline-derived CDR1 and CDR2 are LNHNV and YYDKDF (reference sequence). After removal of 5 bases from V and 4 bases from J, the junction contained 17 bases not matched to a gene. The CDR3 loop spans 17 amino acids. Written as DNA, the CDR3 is TGTGCCACCAGCTCCACCGGGGGGATTGGAACCGTTTACGAGCAGTACTTC. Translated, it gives CATSSTGGIGTVYEQYF.

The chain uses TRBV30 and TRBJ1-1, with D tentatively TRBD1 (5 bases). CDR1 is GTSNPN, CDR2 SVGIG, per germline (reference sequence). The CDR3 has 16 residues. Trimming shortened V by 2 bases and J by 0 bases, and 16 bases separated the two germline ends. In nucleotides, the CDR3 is TGTGCCTGGAGTCGGGACGGGAGCCGCATGAACACTGAAGCTTTCTTT. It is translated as CAWSRDGSRMNTEAFF.

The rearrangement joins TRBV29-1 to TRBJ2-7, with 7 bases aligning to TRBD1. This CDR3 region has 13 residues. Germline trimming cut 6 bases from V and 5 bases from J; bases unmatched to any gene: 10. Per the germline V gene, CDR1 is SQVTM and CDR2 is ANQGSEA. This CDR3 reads CSVQGNRGDEQYF. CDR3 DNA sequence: TGCAGCGTGCAGGGGAACAGGGGCGACGAGCAGTACTTC.

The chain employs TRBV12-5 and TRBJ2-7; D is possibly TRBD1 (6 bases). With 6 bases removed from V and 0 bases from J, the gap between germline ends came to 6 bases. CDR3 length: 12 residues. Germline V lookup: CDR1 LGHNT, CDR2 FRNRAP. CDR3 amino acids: CASGTGSYEQYF. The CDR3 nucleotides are TGTGCTAGTGGGACAGGCTCCTACGAGCAGTACTTC.

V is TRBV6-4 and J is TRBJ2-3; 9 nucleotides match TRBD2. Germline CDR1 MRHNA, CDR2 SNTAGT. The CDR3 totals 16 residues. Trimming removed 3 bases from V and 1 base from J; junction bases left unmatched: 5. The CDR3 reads CASSEAGGLGTDTQYF. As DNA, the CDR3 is TGTGCCAGCAGTGAGGCGGGGGGGCTTGGCACAGATACGCAGTATTTT.

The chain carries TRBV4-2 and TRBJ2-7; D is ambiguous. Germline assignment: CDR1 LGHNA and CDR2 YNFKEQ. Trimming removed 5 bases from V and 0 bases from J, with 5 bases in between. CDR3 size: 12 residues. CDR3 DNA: TGTGCCAGCAGCGGAAGCTCCTACGAGCAGTACTTC. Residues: CASSGSSYEQYF.

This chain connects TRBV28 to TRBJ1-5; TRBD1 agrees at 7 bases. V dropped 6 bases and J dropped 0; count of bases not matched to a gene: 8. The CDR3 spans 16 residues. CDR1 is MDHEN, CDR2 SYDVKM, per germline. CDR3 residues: CASRDREGYSNQPQHF. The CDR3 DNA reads TGTGCCAGCAGAGACAGGGAGGGATATAGCAATCAGCCCCAGCATTTT.

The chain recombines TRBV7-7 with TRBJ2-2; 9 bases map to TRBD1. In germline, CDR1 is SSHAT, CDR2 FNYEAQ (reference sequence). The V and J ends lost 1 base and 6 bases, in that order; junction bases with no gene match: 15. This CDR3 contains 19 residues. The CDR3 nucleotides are TGTGCCAGCAGCTTAGACCTTTACACCGGACAGGGGCGCGCCGGGGAGCTGTTTTTT. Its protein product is CASSLDLYTGQGRAGELFF.

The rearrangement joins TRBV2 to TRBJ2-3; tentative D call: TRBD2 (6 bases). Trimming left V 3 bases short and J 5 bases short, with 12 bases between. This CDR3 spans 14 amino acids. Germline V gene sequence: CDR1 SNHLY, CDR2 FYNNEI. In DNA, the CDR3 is TGTGCCAGCAGTGAGGAGGGGCAGGGAGATACGCAGTATTTT. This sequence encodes CASSEEGQGDTQYF.

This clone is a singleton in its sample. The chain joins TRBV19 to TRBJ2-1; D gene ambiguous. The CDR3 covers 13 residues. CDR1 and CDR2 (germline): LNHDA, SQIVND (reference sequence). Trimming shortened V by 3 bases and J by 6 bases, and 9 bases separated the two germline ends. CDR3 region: CASSIISSNEQFF. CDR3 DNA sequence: TGTGCCAGTAGTATTATAAGCAGCAATGAGCAGTTCTTC.

The CDR3 reads CASSPQDRGRIYGYTF. As DNA, the CDR3 is TGTGCCAGCAGCCCTCAGGACAGGGGGCGCATCTATGGCTACACCTTC. The chain couples TRBV9 to TRBJ1-2, with TRBD1 identical over 11 bases. The length of the CDR3 is 16 residues. Germline-derived CDR1 and CDR2 are SGDLS and YYNGEE. V lost 4 bases to trimming and J lost 4 bases; unmatched junction nucleotides: 9. The full variable domain, rest sourced from reference TRBV9 and TRBJ1-2, is DSGVTQTPKHLITATGQRVTLRCSPRSGDLSVYWYQQSLDQGLQFLIQYYNGEERAKGNILERFSAQQFPDLHSELNLSSLELGDSALYFCASSPQDRGRIYGYTFGSGTRLTVV.

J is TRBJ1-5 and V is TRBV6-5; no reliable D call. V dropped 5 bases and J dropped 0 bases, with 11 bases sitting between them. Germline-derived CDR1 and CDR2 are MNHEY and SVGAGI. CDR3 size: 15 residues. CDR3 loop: CASSIHSNSNQPQHF. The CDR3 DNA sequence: TGTGCCAGCAGTATTCACAGCAATAGCAATCAGCCCCAGCATTTT.

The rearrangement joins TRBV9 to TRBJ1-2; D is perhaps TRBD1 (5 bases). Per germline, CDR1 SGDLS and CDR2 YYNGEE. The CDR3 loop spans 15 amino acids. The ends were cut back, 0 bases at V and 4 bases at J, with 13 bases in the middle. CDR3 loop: CASSVARDLTYGYTF. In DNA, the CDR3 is TGTGCCAGCAGCGTAGCTAGGGACTTAACCTATGGCTACACCTTC.

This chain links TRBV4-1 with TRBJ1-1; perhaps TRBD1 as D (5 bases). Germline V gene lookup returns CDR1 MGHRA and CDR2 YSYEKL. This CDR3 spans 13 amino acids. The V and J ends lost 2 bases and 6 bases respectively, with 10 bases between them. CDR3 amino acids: CASSQQRGAEAFF. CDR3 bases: TGCGCCAGCAGCCAACAAAGGGGAGCTGAAGCTTTCTTT.

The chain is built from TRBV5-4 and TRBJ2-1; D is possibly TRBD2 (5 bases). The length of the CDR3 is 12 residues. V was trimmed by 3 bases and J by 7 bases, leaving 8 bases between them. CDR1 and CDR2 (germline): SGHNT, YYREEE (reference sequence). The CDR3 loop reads CASSSGLNEQFF. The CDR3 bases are TGTGCCAGCAGCTCTGGACTGAATGAGCAGTTCTTC.

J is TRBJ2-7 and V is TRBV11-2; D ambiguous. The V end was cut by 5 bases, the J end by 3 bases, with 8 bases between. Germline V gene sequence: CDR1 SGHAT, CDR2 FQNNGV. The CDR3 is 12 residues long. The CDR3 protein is CASSLLYYEQYF. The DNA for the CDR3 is TGTGCCAGCAGCCTTCTCTACTACGAGCAGTACTTC.

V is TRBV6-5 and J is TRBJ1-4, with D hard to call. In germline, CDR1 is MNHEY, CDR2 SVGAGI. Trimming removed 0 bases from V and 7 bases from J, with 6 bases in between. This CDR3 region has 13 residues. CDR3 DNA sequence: TGTGCCAGCAGTTACTCTAAGGGTGAAAAACTGTTTTTT. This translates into CASSYSKGEKLFF.

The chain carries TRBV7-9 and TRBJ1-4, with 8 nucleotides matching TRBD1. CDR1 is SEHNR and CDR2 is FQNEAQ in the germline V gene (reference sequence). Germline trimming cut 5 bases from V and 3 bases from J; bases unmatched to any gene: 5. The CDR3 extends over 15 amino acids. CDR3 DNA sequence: TGTGCCAGCAGCCTCCGGACAGGGCCTAATGAAAAACTGTTTTTT. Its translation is CASSLRTGPNEKLFF.

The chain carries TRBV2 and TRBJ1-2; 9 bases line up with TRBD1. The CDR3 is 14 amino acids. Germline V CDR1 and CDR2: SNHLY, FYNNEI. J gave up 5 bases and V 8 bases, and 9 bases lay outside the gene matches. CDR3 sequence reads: CASGRQGEYYGYTF. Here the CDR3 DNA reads TGTGCCAGCGGTAGACAGGGGGAATATTATGGCTACACCTTC.

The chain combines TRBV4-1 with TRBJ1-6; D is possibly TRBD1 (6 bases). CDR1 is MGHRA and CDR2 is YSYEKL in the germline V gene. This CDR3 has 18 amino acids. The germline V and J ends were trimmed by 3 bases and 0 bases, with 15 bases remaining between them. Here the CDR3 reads CASSQDSQLSSYNSPLHF. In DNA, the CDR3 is TGCGCCAGCAGCCAGGACAGCCAGCTAAGCTCCTATAATTCACCCCTCCACTTT.

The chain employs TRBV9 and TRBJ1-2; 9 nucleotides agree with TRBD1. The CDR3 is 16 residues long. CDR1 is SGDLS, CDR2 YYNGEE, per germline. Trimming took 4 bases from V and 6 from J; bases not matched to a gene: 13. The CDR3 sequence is CASSPTGQGGPDGYTF. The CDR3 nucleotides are TGTGCCAGCAGCCCGACGGGACAGGGAGGGCCCGATGGCTACACCTTC.

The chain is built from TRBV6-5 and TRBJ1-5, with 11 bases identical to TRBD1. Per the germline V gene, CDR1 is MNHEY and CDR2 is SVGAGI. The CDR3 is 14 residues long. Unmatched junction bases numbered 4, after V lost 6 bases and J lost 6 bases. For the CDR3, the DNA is TGTGCCAGCAGCCAGGACAGGGGGCTTCAGCCCCAGCATTTT. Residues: CASSQDRGLQPQHF.

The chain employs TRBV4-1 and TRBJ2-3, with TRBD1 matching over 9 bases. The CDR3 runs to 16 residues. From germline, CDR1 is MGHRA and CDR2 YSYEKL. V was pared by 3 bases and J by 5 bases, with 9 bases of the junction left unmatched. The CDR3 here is CASSHSPGQGRDTQYF. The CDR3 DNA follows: TGCGCCAGCAGCCATTCCCCGGGACAGGGTAGAGATACGCAGTATTTT.

CDR3 nucleotide sequence: TGCGCCAGCAGTGAGGAGGGCGCGGGGGGGCTTGCAGATACGCAGTATTTT. This codes for CASSEEGAGGLADTQYF. V and J are TRBV10-2 and TRBJ2-3, with 9 nucleotides matching TRBD2. This CDR3 contains 17 residues. Germline V gene lookup returns CDR1 WSHSY and CDR2 SAAADI. J gave up 4 bases and V 2 bases, and 10 bases lay outside the gene matches.

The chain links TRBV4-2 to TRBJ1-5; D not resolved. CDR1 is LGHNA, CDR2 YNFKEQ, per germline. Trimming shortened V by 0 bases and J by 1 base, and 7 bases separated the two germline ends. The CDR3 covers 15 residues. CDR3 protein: CASSQERASNQPQHF. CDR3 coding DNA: TGTGCCAGCAGCCAAGAGAGGGCAAGCAATCAGCCCCAGCATTTT.

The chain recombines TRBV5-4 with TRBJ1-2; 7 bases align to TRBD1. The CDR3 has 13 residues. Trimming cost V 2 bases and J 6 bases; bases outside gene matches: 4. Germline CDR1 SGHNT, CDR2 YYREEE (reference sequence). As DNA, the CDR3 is TGTGCCAGCAGCTTCCCAGGGGGTGATGGCTACACCTTC. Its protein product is CASSFPGGDGYTF.